This T cell receptor beta chain stems from a study of shared clonotypes between healthy human individuals. General study points: Naive CD4 clonotypes were shared across a few donors at about 5%. Relative to memory subsets, naive subsets generally showed larger estimated richness.

The CDR3 is 16 amino acids. V lost 5 bases and J 0 bases, leaving 16 bases between the germline ends. Germline V gives CDR1 SGHDN, CDR2 FVKESK. Running of the assay took place at deep level. Sorted-subset replicate PCR reactions contained 200 to 250 ng DNA, corresponding to approximately 30,000 T cell genomes. Sequenced by immunoSEQ multiplex PCR; TCRdb stores in-frame clones only, minus some. The repertoire holds fewer than 700,000 clones, approximately 96% seen once, with about 0.11% in the top ten. Turning to this clone: The antigen is not known.

Terminally differentiated effector memory CD45RA+ cells were excluded by CCR7 positive selection of CD45RO-negative cells. This TCR came from a young woman in good health. Sample: naive CD8+ T cells sorted from blood. V gene TRBV14 combines with J gene TRBJ1-1; D is perhaps TRBD1 (5 bases). Here the CDR3 DNA reads TGTGCCAGCAGCTTCACGGGGCCCTCGATGAACACTGAAGCTTTCTTT. This gives the protein CASSFTGPSMNTEAFF. Filled out from reference TRBV14 and TRBJ1-1, the complete variable domain reads EAGVTQFPSHSVIEKGQTVTLRCDPISGHDNLYWYRRVMGKEIKFLLHFVKESKQDESGMPNNRFLAERTGGTYSTLKVQPAELEDSGVYFCASSFTGPSMNTEAFFGQGTRLTVV.